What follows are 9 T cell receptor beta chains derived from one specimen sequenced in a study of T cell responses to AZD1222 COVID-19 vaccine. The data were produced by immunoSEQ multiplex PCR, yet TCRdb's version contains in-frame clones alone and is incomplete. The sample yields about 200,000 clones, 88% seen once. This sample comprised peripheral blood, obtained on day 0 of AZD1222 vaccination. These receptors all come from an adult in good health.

CDR3 sequence reads: CASSRPTGGTNQPQHF. The CDR3 DNA is TGTGCCAGTAGTAGACCCACAGGGGGGACCAATCAGCCCCAGCATTTT. The chain carries TRBV19 and TRBJ1-5; 8 bases match TRBD1. CDR3 size: 16 residues. Germline loops: CDR1 LNHDA, CDR2 SQIVND (reference sequence). V lost 4 bases and J lost 3; bases outside the gene matches: 8.

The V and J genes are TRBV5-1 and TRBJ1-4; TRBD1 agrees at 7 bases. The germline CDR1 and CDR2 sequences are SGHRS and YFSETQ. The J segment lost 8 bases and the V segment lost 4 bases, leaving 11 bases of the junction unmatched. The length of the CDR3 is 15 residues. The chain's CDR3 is CASSPSPTGSEKLFF. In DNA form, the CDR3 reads TGCGCCAGCAGCCCCTCCCCGACAGGGTCCGAAAAACTGTTTTTT.

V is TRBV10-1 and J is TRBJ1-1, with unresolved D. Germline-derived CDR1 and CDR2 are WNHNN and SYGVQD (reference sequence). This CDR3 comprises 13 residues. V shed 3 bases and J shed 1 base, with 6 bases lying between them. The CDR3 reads CASSETRNTEAFF. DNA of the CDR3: TGCGCCAGCAGTGAAACGAGGAACACTGAAGCTTTCTTT.

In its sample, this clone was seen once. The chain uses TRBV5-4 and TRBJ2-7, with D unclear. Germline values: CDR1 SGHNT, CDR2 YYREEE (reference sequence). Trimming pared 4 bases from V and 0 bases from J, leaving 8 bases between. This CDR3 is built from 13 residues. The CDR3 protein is CASSLQSSYEQYF. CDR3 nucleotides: TGTGCCAGCAGCCTACAAAGCTCCTACGAGCAGTACTTC.

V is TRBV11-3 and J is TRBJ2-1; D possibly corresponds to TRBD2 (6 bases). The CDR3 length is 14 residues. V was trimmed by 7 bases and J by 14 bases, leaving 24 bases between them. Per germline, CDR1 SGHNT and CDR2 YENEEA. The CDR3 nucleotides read TGTGCCAGCAAGGAGGGAACCCTGTTGCATATTGAGTTCTTC. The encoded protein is CASKEGTLLHIEFF.

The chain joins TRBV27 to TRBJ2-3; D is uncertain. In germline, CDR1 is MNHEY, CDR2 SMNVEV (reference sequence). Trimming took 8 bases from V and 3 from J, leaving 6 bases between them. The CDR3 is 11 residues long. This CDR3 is CASLGTDTQYF. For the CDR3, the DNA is TGTGCCAGCCTAGGAACAGATACGCAGTATTTT.

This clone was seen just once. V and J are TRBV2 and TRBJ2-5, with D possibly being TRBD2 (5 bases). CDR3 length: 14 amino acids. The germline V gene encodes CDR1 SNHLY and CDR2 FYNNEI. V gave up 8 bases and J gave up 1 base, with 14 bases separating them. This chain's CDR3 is CASGRRRSQETQYF. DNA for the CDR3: TGTGCCAGCGGGAGACGGAGAAGCCAAGAGACCCAGTACTTC. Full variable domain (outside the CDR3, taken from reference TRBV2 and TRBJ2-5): EPEVTQTPSHQVTQMGQEVILRCVPISNHLYFYWYRQILGQKVEFLVSFYNNEISEKSEIFDDQFSVERPDGSNFTLKIRSTKLEDSAMYFCASGRRRSQETQYFGPGTRLLVL.

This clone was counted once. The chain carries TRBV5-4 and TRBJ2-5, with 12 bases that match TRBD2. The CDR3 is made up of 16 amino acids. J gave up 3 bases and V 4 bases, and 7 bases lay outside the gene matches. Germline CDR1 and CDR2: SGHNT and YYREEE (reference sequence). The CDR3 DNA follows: TGTGCCAGCAGCCGCGGACTAGCGGGGCCAGAAGAGACCCAGTACTTC. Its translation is CASSRGLAGPEETQYF.

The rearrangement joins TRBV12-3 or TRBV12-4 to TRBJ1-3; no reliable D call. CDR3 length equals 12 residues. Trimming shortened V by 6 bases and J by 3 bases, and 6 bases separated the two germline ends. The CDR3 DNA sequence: TGTGCCAGCAGGGTTTTTGGAAACACCATATATTTT. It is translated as CASRVFGNTIYF.